The rows below give T cell receptor beta chains drawn from one sample of a study of blood T cell repertoires in COVID-19. Sequencing was performed with immunoSEQ multiplex PCR; in TCRdb, only in-frame clones are kept and a portion is missing. Counted here are approximately 180,000 clones, around 90% occurring once; the ten biggest clones make up 0.5% to 0.65%. The source material was peripheral blood. These receptors all stem from a man in his forties or fifties with acute or convalescent COVID-19. The CDR3 runs from the conserved cysteine through the conserved F or W. Fields, in order: V gene, clone size, CDR3 protein. Rows give clone size only sometimes, using once, few, many, or a class for an expanded clone.

TRBV7-7 | - | CASSHPASGVYEQFF
TRBV19 | - | CASSNSGRDYEQYF
TRBV6-5 | - | CASSYGTVGREQFF
TRBV15 | once | CATGTSNTGELFF
TRBV28 | - | CATQDSQPPYEQYF
TRBV11-2 | - | CASSRTENTEAFF
TRBV9 | - | CASSVDGEPYEQYF
TRBV5-3 | - | CARSLTMTGGSFNEKLFF
TRBV6-6 | - | CASSLRGARGTEAFF
TRBV3-1/TRBV3-2 | - | CASCGRGWGGDGYTF
TRBV11-1 | - | CASSKGLAEYEQYF
TRBV29-1 | once | CSVDPTGGGGYTF
TRBV6-5 | - | CASTLQGGLGTEAFF
TRBV6-5 | - | CASSYSRFGSTDTQYF
TRBV19 | - | CASSSGTQNTEAFF
TRBV28 | - | CASSTYRGPWEKLFF
TRBV19 | - | CASSIAGTGLYGGASNEQFF